This T cell receptor beta chain was documented in a study of shared clonotypes between healthy human individuals. Trimming left V 3 bases short and J 8 bases short, with 14 bases between. Per germline, CDR1 SGHRS and CDR2 YFSETQ. This CDR3 comprises 13 residues. Data came from immunoSEQ multiplex PCR; TCRdb stores just in-frame clones and leaves some out. This repertoire shows hundreds of thousands of clones, roughly 91% found once; its top ten account for about a sixth. This sequence originates from a man aged 18 to 29 in good health. The chain has TRBV5-1 and TRBJ1-1; tentatively, D is TRBD1 (5 bases). The specimen sequenced was memory CD8+ T cells sorted from blood. As for subset: CD45RO+ cells pooled with CCR7-negative TemRA cells. The CDR3 here is CASSWDLGSEAFF. The CDR3, as DNA: TGCGCCAGCAGCTGGGACCTGGGGTCCGAAGCTTTCTTT.